This entry lists 25 T cell receptor beta chains sequenced from one sample in a study of blood T cell repertoires in COVID-19. Some clones are missing from TCRdb's copy, which holds only in-frame ones; the method was immunoSEQ multiplex PCR. The table shows approximately 130,000 clones, with approximately 80% occurring only once. Source material: peripheral blood. These receptors were taken from a human donor in a cohort sampled during active COVID-19.

The CDR3 DNA reads TGTGCCAGCAGTTACCCTCCGGGACTAGCGCAAGAGACCCAGTACTTC. This codes for CASSYPPGLAQETQYF. This sequence joins TRBV6-2 or TRBV6-3 and TRBJ2-5; TRBD2 matches 10 bases. Germline V gene sequence: CDR1 MNHEY, CDR2 SVGEGT. This CDR3 is built from 16 residues. The junction had 5 bases not matched to a gene; V was cut back by 2 bases and J by 2 bases.

The V gene is TRBV30, the J gene TRBJ1-6, with TRBD1 matching over 10 bases. CDR3 length equals 12 residues. Germline CDR1 GTSNPN, CDR2 SVGIG (reference sequence). V shed 1 base, J shed 14 bases, and the junction held 2 bases outside the gene matches. The CDR3 loop reads CAWSGTGGALHF. In DNA, the CDR3 is TGTGCCTGGAGTGGGACAGGGGGGGCCCTCCACTTT.

The CDR3 loop is CASRLDNSGNTIYF. CDR3 bases: TGTGCCAGCAGACTCGACAACTCTGGAAACACCATATATTTT. The V call is TRBV6-5, the J call TRBJ1-3; D gene ambiguous. V dropped 6 bases and J dropped 0 bases, with 9 bases sitting between them. The germline gives CDR1 MNHEY, CDR2 SVGAGI. CDR3 size: 14 residues.

This clone was detected only a few times. In DNA, the CDR3 is TGTGCCTGGAACAGGGCTGGGGCCAACGTCCTGACTTTC. It codes for CAWNRAGANVLTF. V is TRBV30 and J is TRBJ2-6; maybe TRBD1 (6 bases). This CDR3 has 13 amino acids. The V and J ends lost 4 bases and 2 bases respectively, with 6 bases between them. CDR1 GTSNPN and CDR2 SVGIG come from the germline V gene (reference sequence).

The rearrangement uses TRBV29-1 and TRBJ2-7, with a tentative D call TRBD1 (6 bases). Trimming stripped 6 bases from V and 3 bases from J, with 9 bases between. Germline V gene data show CDR1 as SQVTM and CDR2 as ANQGSEA. This CDR3 comprises 11 residues. In DNA, the CDR3 is TGCAGCGTATTGGACAGCTACGAGCAGTACTTC. Its protein is CSVLDSYEQYF.

This clone turned up a few times. The chain employs TRBV5-1 and TRBJ2-7; tentative D call: TRBD2 (6 bases). The ends were cut back, 4 bases at V and 7 bases at J, with 15 bases in the middle. CDR1 is SGHRS, CDR2 YFSETQ, per germline. The CDR3 extends over 13 amino acids. CDR3 nucleotides: TGCGCCAGCAGCGGGGACTCAGAGGAGGAGCAGTACTTC. It specifies CASSGDSEEEQYF.

This clone was seen a handful of times. This sequence joins TRBV2 and TRBJ2-1; the D gene is possibly TRBD2 (6 bases). The CDR3 is made up of 16 amino acids. The germline CDR1 and CDR2 sequences are SNHLY and FYNNEI. Trimming stripped 6 bases from V and 3 bases from J, with 18 bases between. CDR3 residues: CASSLVGGVSYNEQFF. The DNA of the CDR3 is TGTGCCAGCAGCCTCGTCGGGGGTGTGAGCTACAATGAGCAGTTCTTC.

The J gene is TRBJ2-7, the V gene TRBV7-9, with D maybe TRBD2 (6 bases). V lost 3 bases and J 3 bases, leaving 9 bases between the germline ends. The CDR3 runs to 13 residues. The V gene's germline CDR1 is SEHNR and CDR2 FQNEAQ (reference sequence). The CDR3 DNA is TGTGCCAGCAGCTTCACTAGCAGCTACGAGCAGTACTTC. Translated, it gives CASSFTSSYEQYF. The variable domain in full, with the rest retrieved from reference TRBV7-9 and TRBJ2-7, is DTGVSQNPRHKITKRGQNVTFRCDPISEHNRLYWYRQTLGQGPEFLTYFQNEAQLEKSRLLSDRFSAERPKGSFSTLEIQRTEQGDSAMYLCASSFTSSYEQYFGPGTRLTVT.

This rearrangement joins TRBV30 to TRBJ2-7, with D perhaps matching TRBD1 (7 bases). The CDR3 length is 13 residues. Trimming removed 5 bases at V and 4 bases at J, with 15 bases between. Per germline, CDR1 GTSNPN and CDR2 SVGIG (reference sequence). The CDR3 DNA follows: TGTGCCTGGGGGAGGCAGGGGGGATACGAGCAGTACTTC. Amino acid sequence: CAWGRQGGYEQYF.

The CDR3 spells CASSESGTGNEQYF. In nucleotides, the CDR3 is TGCGCCAGCAGTGAGTCAGGGACAGGGAACGAGCAGTACTTC. The V gene is TRBV10-1, the J gene TRBJ2-7; 9 bases match TRBD1. V trimming: 0 bases; J trimming: 5 bases; junction bases outside the gene matches: 2. Germline V lookup: CDR1 WNHNN, CDR2 SYGVQD (reference sequence). The CDR3 loop spans 14 amino acids.

The chain joins TRBV7-6 to TRBJ2-2; the D is unclear. The V gene's germline CDR1 is SGHVS and CDR2 FNYEAQ. The ends were cut back, 0 bases at V and 5 bases at J, with 13 bases in the middle. CDR3 length: 16 residues. As DNA, the CDR3 is TGTGCCAGCAGCTTAGCGTCCCTCGGCGGAACCGGGGAGCTGTTTTTT. Its protein product is CASSLASLGGTGELFF.

The chain employs TRBV5-5 and TRBJ1-6; 7 nucleotides match TRBD1. V shed 3 bases and J 6 bases; nucleotides not matched to a gene: 6. Germline loops: CDR1 SGHKS, CDR2 YYEKEE (reference sequence). The CDR3 sequence is 15 residues long. The CDR3 nucleotides read TGTGCCAGCAGCTCTCCACAGGGGAGTAATTCACCCCTCCACTTT. Translating it yields CASSSPQGSNSPLHF.

This clone was seen once. This rearrangement joins TRBV5-6 to TRBJ2-6; D is unresolved. The germline gives CDR1 SGHDT, CDR2 YYEEEE. This CDR3 contains 15 residues. V lost 4 bases and J lost 0, with 8 bases in between. Written as DNA, the CDR3 is TGTGCCAGCAGCCCGGAGAACTCTGGGGCCAACGTCCTGACTTTC. This gives the protein CASSPENSGANVLTF. Full variable domain (missing parts from reference TRBV5-6 and TRBJ2-6): DAGVTQSPTHLIKTRGQQVTLRCSPKSGHDTVSWYQQALGQGPQFIFQYYEEEERQRGNFPDRFSGHQFPNYSSELNVNALLLGDSALYLCASSPENSGANVLTFGAGSRLTVL.

V is TRBV7-9 and J is TRBJ2-5, with D maybe TRBD2 (5 bases). This CDR3 spans 12 amino acids. The V gene lost 6 bases and the J gene lost 4 bases, with 9 bases spanning the gap. CDR1 and CDR2 (germline): SEHNR, FQNEAQ (reference sequence). Here the CDR3 reads CASRARGETQYF. CDR3 nucleotides: TGTGCCAGCAGGGCCCGGGGAGAGACCCAGTACTTC.

This chain uses TRBV5-1 with TRBJ2-1; TRBD2 agrees at 14 bases. The CDR3 sequence is 16 residues long. With 4 bases clipped from V and 3 bases from J, the junction kept 3 bases outside the gene matches. Germline CDR1 reads SGHRS; CDR2 reads YFSETQ. The CDR3 region is CASSPGTSGSYNEQFF. The CDR3 DNA sequence: TGCGCCAGCAGCCCAGGGACTAGCGGGAGCTACAATGAGCAGTTCTTC. The whole variable domain, remainder taken from reference TRBV5-1 and TRBJ2-1, is KAGVTQTPRYLIKTRGQQVTLSCSPISGHRSVSWYQQTPGQGLQFLFEYFSETQRNKGNFPGRFSGRQFSNSRSEMNVSTLELGDSALYLCASSPGTSGSYNEQFFGPGTRLTVL.

V usage is TRBV3-1 (or the pseudogene TRBV3-2) and J usage is TRBJ2-7; D is possibly TRBD1 (7 bases). V lost 4 bases and J 6 bases, leaving 16 bases between the germline ends. This CDR3 is built from 14 residues. From germline, CDR1 is LGHDT and CDR2 YNNKEL (reference sequence). The CDR3 here is CASSLTGQGGEQYF. Here the CDR3 DNA reads TGTGCCAGCAGCCTAACGGGGCAGGGGGGCGAGCAGTACTTC.

This clone was observed a single time. The genes are TRBV7-8 and TRBJ1-5; a possible D gene is TRBD1 (6 bases). V lost 3 bases to trimming and J lost 6 bases, with 15 bases between them. There are 15 residues in the CDR3. Germline CDR1 SGHVS, CDR2 FQNEAQ. The CDR3 loop reads CASSFRGARGQPQHF. In DNA, the CDR3 is TGTGCCAGCAGCTTCCGGGGGGCGCGCGGTCAGCCCCAGCATTTT.

CDR3 sequence (DNA): TGTGCCAGCAGTTTAGGTGGGACTAACACCCACGAGCAGTACTTC. This translates into CASSLGGTNTHEQYF. The chain carries TRBV27 and TRBJ2-7; 7 bases are a match to TRBD2. Germline CDR1 reads MNHEY; CDR2 reads SMNVEV (reference sequence). V gave up 2 bases and J gave up 5 bases; unmatched junction bases: 9. There are 15 residues in the CDR3.

This clone occurred a few times. Here the CDR3 DNA reads TGTGCCAGCAGCCAAGCGGCGGGTAATTCACCCCTCCACTTT. Its translation: CASSQAAGNSPLHF. The chain carries TRBV14 and TRBJ1-6; D gene unclear. CDR1 is SGHDN and CDR2 is FVKESK in the germline V gene. The V gene lost 1 base and the J gene lost 6 bases, with 7 bases spanning the gap. The CDR3 is 14 residues long.

The chain employs TRBV2 and TRBJ1-2, with TRBD1 identical over 8 bases. CDR1 SNHLY and CDR2 FYNNEI come from the germline V gene. Trimming removed 3 bases from V and 3 bases from J; junction bases left unmatched: 3. The CDR3 covers 14 residues. CDR3 DNA sequence: TGTGCCAGCAGTGAGGCAGGGGGCGACTATGGCTACACCTTC. The encoded protein is CASSEAGGDYGYTF.

The chain joins TRBV19 to TRBJ2-7, with 7 bases that match TRBD1. The CDR3 runs to 15 residues. Germline lookup yields CDR1 LNHDA and CDR2 SQIVND (reference sequence). J gave up 2 bases and V 4 bases, and 8 bases lay outside the gene matches. The CDR3 here is CASSKRQGQTYEQYF. CDR3 nucleotides: TGTGCCAGTAGTAAAAGACAGGGCCAAACCTACGAGCAGTACTTC.

This clone was found a few times. This chain joins TRBV12-3 or TRBV12-4 and TRBJ1-3; D is unclear. V was shortened by 6 bases and J by 10 bases, with 7 bases between the two germline ends. The CDR3 length is 10 residues. This chain's CDR3 is CASSQNTIYF. CDR3 nucleotide sequence: TGTGCCAGCAGCCAGAATACCATATATTTT.

The chain carries TRBV19 and TRBJ1-2; D unresolved. Trimming took 7 bases from V and 0 from J, leaving 15 bases between them. The CDR3 has 15 amino acids. In germline, CDR1 is LNHDA, CDR2 SQIVND (reference sequence). DNA for the CDR3: TGTGCCAGTACCGACTGGGAGCCGGCTAACTATGGCTACACCTTC. It is translated as CASTDWEPANYGYTF.

The gene calls are TRBV10-3 and TRBJ2-1; TRBD2 aligns across 10 bases. Germline loops: CDR1 ENHRY, CDR2 SYGVKD. The V and J ends lost 0 bases and 6 bases, in that order; junction bases with no gene match: 14. CDR3 length equals 19 residues. The CDR3 nucleotides read TGTGCCATCAGTGAGTCTAGCGGGGGGACAAGGTCCCGGATCAATGAGCAGTTCTTC. Its protein is CAISESSGGTRSRINEQFF.

The chain employs TRBV28 and TRBJ2-7; D is uncertain. Between the trimmed V and J ends, which lost 3 bases and 4 bases, there was a span of 10 bases. CDR3 length: 13 residues. The germline gives CDR1 MDHEN, CDR2 SYDVKM. The CDR3 nucleotides read TGTGCCAGCAGTTTCTCCGGTCTGTACGAGCAGTACTTC. It encodes CASSFSGLYEQYF.